This is a list of T cell receptor beta chains from one sample in a study of blood T cell repertoires in COVID-19. Method: immunoSEQ multiplex PCR; TCRdb's copy keeps in-frame clones and lacks some. The sample consists of a few hundred thousand clones, approximately 89% of them appearing once. The specimen sequenced was peripheral blood. The receptors were gathered from a woman in her 40s who had recovered from COVID-19. Each CDR3 is given with its conserved first and last residue. D genes are given only for firm matches. Rows may omit the clone size; those that give it use once, few, many or a size class.

CAISPGQGAQPQHF | TGTGCCATCAGCCCCGGACAGGGTGCTCAGCCCCAGCATTTT | TRBJ1-5 | - | TRBD1 | TRBV10-3 | 14
CASSIAGEETQYF | TGTGCCAGCAGTATAGCGGGAGAAGAGACCCAGTACTTC | TRBJ2-5 | - | TRBD2 | TRBV7-9 | 13
CASSLSVLAGPNSGNEQFF | TGTGCCAGCAGCTTATCGGTACTAGCGGGACCGAATTCGGGCAATGAGCAGTTCTTC | TRBJ2-1 | once | TRBD2 | TRBV7-2 | 19
CASSPLSGGWEGNTIYF | TGTGCCAGCAGCCCCCTGAGTGGGGGGTGGGAAGGAAACACCATATATTTT | TRBJ1-3 | - | - | TRBV3-1/TRBV3-2 | 17
CAWMRNGYTF | TGTGCCTGGATGCGGAATGGCTACACCTTC | TRBJ1-2 | - | - | TRBV30 | 10
CASSFRGPSAGETQYF | TGTGCCAGCAGCTTCAGGGGGCCCAGCGCAGGGGAGACCCAGTACTTC | TRBJ2-5 | - | TRBD1 | TRBV7-7 | 16
CASSLAFGNTIYF | TGTGCCAGCAGCTTAGCATTCGGGAACACCATATATTTT | TRBJ1-3 | - | - | TRBV7-2 | 13
CASSLWQGLETQYF | TGCGCCAGCAGCTTGTGGCAGGGGTTAGAGACCCAGTACTTC | TRBJ2-5 | - | - | TRBV5-1 | 14
CASSSRGSGANVLTF | TGTGCCAGCAGTAGTAGAGGGAGCGGGGCCAACGTCCTGACTTTC | TRBJ2-6 | - | - | TRBV2 | 15
CASSLGTATEAFF | TGTGCCAGCAGCTTAGGGACAGCTACTGAAGCTTTCTTT | TRBJ1-1 | - | - | TRBV7-9 | 13
CASSHREGSNQPQHF | TGTGCCAGCAGCCACAGGGAAGGGAGCAATCAGCCCCAGCATTTT | TRBJ1-5 | - | - | TRBV4-2 | 15
CASSLAGNYGNTIYF | TGTGCCAGCAGCTTAGCAGGGAACTATGGAAACACCATATATTTT | TRBJ1-3 | - | - | TRBV11-2 | 15
CASRLSQGAGELFF | TGTGCCAGCAGGCTATCTCAGGGGGCCGGGGAGCTGTTTTTT | TRBJ2-2 | - | TRBD1 | TRBV2 | 14
CASSQSLAGAGEQFF | TGCGCCAGCAGCCAATCCCTAGCGGGAGCAGGAGAGCAGTTCTTC | TRBJ2-1 | - | TRBD2 | TRBV4-3 | 15
CATSDPTENNSPLHF | TGTGCCACCAGTGATCCGACAGAGAACAATTCACCCCTCCACTTT | TRBJ1-6 | - | - | TRBV24-1 | 15
CASSQDNGRTTGELFF | TGTGCCAGCAGCCAAGATAACGGGAGGACCACCGGGGAGCTGTTTTTT | TRBJ2-2 | few | TRBD2 | TRBV3-1/TRBV3-2 | 16